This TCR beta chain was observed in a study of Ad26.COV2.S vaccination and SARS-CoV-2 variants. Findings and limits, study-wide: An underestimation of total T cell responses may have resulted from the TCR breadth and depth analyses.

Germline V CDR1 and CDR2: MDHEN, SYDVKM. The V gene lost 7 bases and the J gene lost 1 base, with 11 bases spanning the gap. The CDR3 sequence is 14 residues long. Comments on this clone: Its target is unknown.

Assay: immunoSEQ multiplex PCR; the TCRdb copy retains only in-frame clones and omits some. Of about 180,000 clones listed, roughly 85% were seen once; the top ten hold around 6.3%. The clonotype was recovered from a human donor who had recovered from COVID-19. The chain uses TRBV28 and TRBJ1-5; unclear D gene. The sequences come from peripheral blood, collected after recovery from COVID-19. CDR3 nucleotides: TGTGCCAGCAAGAGACATACGAGCAATCAGCCCCAGCATTTT. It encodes CASKRHTSNQPQHF. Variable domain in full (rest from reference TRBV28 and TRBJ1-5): DVKVTQSSRYLVKRTGEKVFLECVQDMDHENMFWYRQDPGLGLRLIYFSYDVKMKEKGDIPEGYSVSREKKERFSLILESASTNQTSMYLCASKRHTSNQPQHFGDGTRLSIL.